The clone carrying this T cell receptor (beta chain) showed up just once. What it recognizes is unknown. This sample was included in a study of T cell responses to AZD1222 COVID-19 vaccine. General study findings and limits: The study found Spike-specific TCR breadth and depth rose after two AZD1222 doses. With dominance at 160-218 and 743-854, vaccine-associated CD4 TCRs spanned spike.

The data were produced by immunoSEQ multiplex PCR, yet TCRdb's version contains in-frame clones alone and is incomplete. This table has around 140,000 clones, around 91% appearing once. After removal of 3 bases from V and 8 bases from J, the junction contained 8 bases not matched to a gene. From germline, CDR1 is SGHKS and CDR2 YYEKEE (reference sequence). The CDR3 totals 15 residues. The TCR sequence derives from an adult in good health. Sequenced here: peripheral blood, sampled on day 0 of AZD1222 vaccination. V gene TRBV5-5 combines with J gene TRBJ1-4, with 9 positions matching TRBD1. The CDR3: CASSSGGQGWEKLFF. The CDR3 coding sequence is TGTGCCAGCAGCTCGGGGGGACAGGGTTGGGAAAAACTGTTTTTT.